These T cell receptor beta chains were read from a single sample in a study of stem cell transplantation in POMP-related autoinflammatory disease. Some clones are missing from TCRdb's copy, which holds only in-frame ones; the method was immunoSEQ multiplex PCR. The data contain roughly 70,000 clones, about nine tenths of them seen just once; the ten biggest clones take up around 0.72%. This specimen was CD4+ T cells from PBMCs, taken after stem cell transplantation. All receptors derive from a human patient with POMP-related autoinflammation and immune dysregulation (PRAID). A subset of T cells may come from the graft donor. CDR3s include the opening cysteine and the closing phenylalanine or tryptophan. Each record gives: D gene, V gene, J gene, clone size, CDR3 DNA, CDR3 protein. A D gene is named only where the DNA matches it firmly. A clone size is listed for some rows: how often the clone was seen (once, few, many), or a class if it is expanded.

>.|TRBV11-2|TRBJ2-3|.
TGTGCCAGCAGCTTAGAAACTTTTTCCGGCCGTACGCAGTATTTT
CASSLETFSGRTQYF
>.|TRBV20-1|TRBJ2-1|.
TGCAGTGCTAGTGAAGTCCTAGCAAACAATGAGCAGTTCTTC
CSASEVLANNEQFF
>TRBD2|TRBV9|TRBJ2-3|.
TGTGCCAGCAGCTTACGTGGTGCACTAGCGGGAACAGATACGCAGTATTTT
CASSLRGALAGTDTQYF
>TRBD2|TRBV5-1|TRBJ2-4|.
TGCGCCAGCAGTTACGGACTAGCGGGCCCGGGAGCCAAAAACATTCAGTACTTC
CASSYGLAGPGAKNIQYF
>.|TRBV5-6|TRBJ2-5|few
TGTGCCAGCAGCCGGGGCCCCCAAGAGACCCAGTACTTC
CASSRGPQETQYF
>TRBD1|TRBV5-8|TRBJ2-5|.
TGTGCCAGCAGCTTGGAGTTTGGGACAGGGCAAGAGACCCAGTACTTC
CASSLEFGTGQETQYF
>.|TRBV19|TRBJ2-3|.
TGTGCCAGTAGTAAGCTGTCGGGACCAAGCACAGATACGCAGTATTTT
CASSKLSGPSTDTQYF
>.|TRBV5-4|TRBJ1-2|.
TGTGCCAGCAGCTTGGCCGTCAGGGACAACAACTATGGCTACACCTTC
CASSLAVRDNNYGYTF
>.|TRBV7-2|TRBJ2-5|.
TGTGCCAGCAGCTTTGGAGGGGCCAAGTGGACCCAGTACTTC
CASSFGGAKWTQYF
>.|TRBV27|TRBJ1-5|.
TGTGCCAGCAGTTCCTCCTGGAGCCAGGGAAATCAGCCCCAGCATTTT
CASSSSWSQGNQPQHF
>.|TRBV28|TRBJ1-1|.
TGTGCCAGCAGTTTCCGTACAGGATTACCCATGAACACTGAAGCTTTCTTT
CASSFRTGLPMNTEAFF
>.|TRBV12-3/TRBV12-4|TRBJ2-7|.
TGTGCCAGCAGTTTATTAGGCCCCTACGAGCAGTACTTC
CASSLLGPYEQYF
>.|TRBV6-5|TRBJ2-5|.
TGTGCCAGCAGTCTAGAGGGGGAAGCCCAGTACTTC
CASSLEGEAQYF
>.|TRBV6-6|TRBJ1-5|.
TGTGCCAGCAGTTCTTGGGGGGGGAATCAGCCCCAGCATTTT
CASSSWGGNQPQHF
>.|TRBV11-3|TRBJ1-6|.
TGTGCCAGCAGCCCAGACAGTAATTCACCCCTCCACTTT
CASSPDSNSPLHF
>.|TRBV20-1|TRBJ2-7|.
TGCAGTGCTAGTATGGTAGCGGATCCCTACGAGCAGTACTTC
CSASMVADPYEQYF
>.|TRBV6-6|TRBJ2-1|.
TGTGCCAGCAGTTACTCTTGGAACAATGAGCAGTTCTTC
CASSYSWNNEQFF
>TRBD1|TRBV10-1|TRBJ1-1|.
TGCGCCAGCAGTGATTCCAGGGGGATTAAAGGGTTAGAAGCTTTCTTT
CASSDSRGIKGLEAFF
>TRBD1|TRBV7-9|TRBJ2-5|.
TGTGCCAGCAGCTTGGACAGGGGCAGGGAGACCCAGTACTTC
CASSLDRGRETQYF
>.|TRBV5-1|TRBJ2-1|.
TGCGCCAGCAGTAAAAGTGGCAGGGATCCCTACAATGAGCAGTTCTTC
CASSKSGRDPYNEQFF
>TRBD1|TRBV7-9|TRBJ2-5|.
TGTGCCAGCAGCCGGGACAGTCAAGAGACCCAGTACTTC
CASSRDSQETQYF
>TRBD1|TRBV5-1|TRBJ1-1|.
TGCGCCAGCAGCTTGCTAACAGGGGAGAACACTGAAGCTTTCTTT
CASSLLTGENTEAFF
>TRBD1|TRBV6-6|TRBJ2-6|.
TGTGCCAGCAGTCGGGACCGGGACAGGGACCACTCTGGGGCCAACGTCCTGACTTTC
CASSRDRDRDHSGANVLTF
>.|TRBV7-8|TRBJ2-7|.
TGTGCCAGCAGCTTAGGGGGTCAGTGGGAGCAGTACTTC
CASSLGGQWEQYF
>.|TRBV29-1|TRBJ1-1|.
TGCAGCGTCCCGGAAGACAGACGGATATTGAACACTGAAGCTTTCTTT
CSVPEDRRILNTEAFF
>TRBD1|TRBV5-1|TRBJ2-1|.
TGCGCCAGCAGCAGAGGGACAGGGGGCGGATTCGGCAATGAGCAGTTCTTC
CASSRGTGGGFGNEQFF
>.|TRBV12-3/TRBV12-4|TRBJ2-2|.
TGTGCCAGCGGGCAGAACACCGGGGAGCTGTTTTTT
CASGQNTGELFF
>TRBD2|TRBV5-4|TRBJ2-5|.
TGTGCCAGCAGCTTGAATGGACTAGCTAGGAAGACCCAGTACTTC
CASSLNGLARKTQYF
>.|TRBV2|TRBJ1-1|.
TGTGCCAGCAGGTTCTCCGGGGCGAACACTGAAGCTTTCTTT
CASRFSGANTEAFF